These 28 T cell receptor beta chains originate from one sample sequenced in a study of T cell changes during pregnancy in multiple sclerosis. The protocol was immunoSEQ multiplex PCR, while the TCRdb copy is restricted to in-frame clones and leaves out a portion. The sample has about 36,000 clones; 85% to 95% are singletons. Sequencing was performed on CD4+ T cells from peripheral blood mononuclear cells, taken in the first trimester of pregnancy. These receptors came from a female donor with multiple sclerosis, enrolled in a pregnancy study.

V gene TRBV28 combines with J gene TRBJ2-5; D is possibly TRBD1 (5 bases). This CDR3 region has 16 residues. V lost 8 bases to trimming and J lost 2 bases, with 21 bases between them. Germline V lookup: CDR1 MDHEN, CDR2 SYDVKM. CDR3 loop: CASSETGRATQETQYF. CDR3 nucleotides: TGTGCCAGCTCAGAAACGGGCAGGGCGACTCAAGAGACCCAGTACTTC.

This sequence joins TRBV5-1 and TRBJ2-2; 13 nucleotides match TRBD2. CDR1 is SGHRS and CDR2 is YFSETQ in the germline V gene. This CDR3 has 16 residues. Germline trimming cut 2 bases from V and 6 bases from J; bases unmatched to any gene: 4. This chain's CDR3 is CASSLGLAGAPGELFF. As DNA, the CDR3 is TGCGCCAGCAGCTTAGGACTAGCGGGGGCCCCCGGGGAGCTGTTTTTT.

The chain couples TRBV5-4 to TRBJ2-7; D perhaps matches TRBD2 (6 bases). Germline values: CDR1 SGHNT, CDR2 YYREEE (reference sequence). There are 15 residues in the CDR3. Trimming cost V 0 bases and J 8 bases, with 18 bases left between them. The CDR3 sequence is CASSLVRGSHSKQYF. CDR3 bases: TGTGCCAGCAGCTTGGTTCGGGGGAGCCATTCCAAGCAGTACTTC.

The chain is built from TRBV7-9 and TRBJ2-7, with D uncertain. The CDR3 extends over 14 amino acids. Germline loops: CDR1 SEHNR, CDR2 FQNEAQ (reference sequence). Between the trimmed V and J ends, which lost 2 bases and 3 bases, there was a span of 11 bases. The CDR3 loop reads CASSLTPAHYEQYF. The CDR3 DNA reads TGTGCCAGCAGCTTAACACCAGCGCACTACGAGCAGTACTTC.

The chain joins TRBV5-5 to TRBJ2-7; D remains ambiguous. Germline CDR1 is SGHKS and CDR2 is YYEKEE (reference sequence). Trimming took off 4 bases at V and 0 bases at J, with 8 bases between the two ends. The CDR3 contains 13 residues. CDR3 coding DNA: TGTGCCAGCAGCGTGTATCTCTCCTACGAGCAGTACTTC. It specifies CASSVYLSYEQYF. The entire variable domain, with the rest obtained from reference TRBV5-5 and TRBJ2-7, is as follows: DAGVTQSPTHLIKTRGQQVTLRCSPISGHKSVSWYQQVLGQGPQFIFQYYEKEERGRGNFPDRFSARQFPNYSSELNVNALLLGDSALYLCASSVYLSYEQYFGPGTRLTVT.

This rearrangement joins TRBV19 to TRBJ2-3, with TRBD2 identical over 12 bases. CDR3 length: 16 amino acids. CDR1 and CDR2 (germline): LNHDA, SQIVND (reference sequence). With 3 bases clipped from V and 3 bases from J, the junction kept 4 bases outside the gene matches. CDR3 loop: CASSILAGGLTDTQYF. The CDR3 DNA follows: TGTGCCAGTAGTATTCTAGCGGGGGGGTTAACAGATACGCAGTATTTT.

V is TRBV7-9 and J is TRBJ1-1, with D possibly being TRBD1 (6 bases). Germline CDR1 is SEHNR and CDR2 is FQNEAQ (reference sequence). The length of the CDR3 is 15 residues. Trimming removed 2 bases at V and 2 bases at J, with 12 bases between. Written as DNA, the CDR3 is TGTGCCAGCAGCTTAAGGGACATAGGAAACACTGAAGCTTTCTTT. Residues: CASSLRDIGNTEAFF.

The chain is built from TRBV11-2 and TRBJ2-7; 8 nucleotides match TRBD2. The V segment lost 0 bases and the J segment 5 bases; nucleotides outside the gene matches: 9. This CDR3 contains 16 residues. The germline gives CDR1 SGHAT, CDR2 FQNNGV. The CDR3 nucleotides read TGTGCCAGCAGCTTAGAAAGCCGCGGGAGGACCAACGAGCAGTACTTC. This encodes CASSLESRGRTNEQYF.

The chain couples TRBV28 to TRBJ2-1; TRBD2 might be the D (6 bases). V lost 0 bases and J lost 7, with 13 bases in between. CDR3 length: 15 residues. Germline loops: CDR1 MDHEN, CDR2 SYDVKM. In DNA, the CDR3 is TGTGCCAGCAGTTTATGGAGTGGGACTCAAAATGAGCAGTTCTTC. Protein product: CASSLWSGTQNEQFF.

The chain couples TRBV4-3 to TRBJ2-5; 10 positions agree with TRBD2. J gave up 5 bases and V 0 bases, and 3 bases lay outside the gene matches. Germline loops: CDR1 LGHNA, CDR2 YSLEER. This CDR3 spans 15 amino acids. CDR3 in amino acids: CASSQDLAGVETQYF. DNA of the CDR3: TGCGCCAGCAGCCAAGATCTAGCGGGGGTGGAGACCCAGTACTTC.

This chain uses TRBV5-4 with TRBJ2-7, with a possible D match to TRBD2 (6 bases). V gave up 4 bases and J gave up 0 bases, with 14 bases separating them. Looked up from germline, CDR1 is SGHNT and CDR2 is YYREEE (reference sequence). The CDR3 runs 15 residues. CDR3 amino acids: CASSAGTLSSYEQYF. CDR3 DNA: TGTGCCAGCAGCGCCGGGACTCTCAGCTCCTACGAGCAGTACTTC.

The chain is built from TRBV6-1 and TRBJ2-5; 14 nucleotides line up with TRBD2. Losses at the gene ends were 9 bases for V and 5 bases for J; bases not matched to a gene: 8. Germline lookup yields CDR1 MNHNS and CDR2 SASEGT. The CDR3 runs 15 residues. CDR3 DNA sequence: TGTGCCAGTAGACTAGCGGGAGGGCGTTTTGAGACCCAGTACTTC. Translated, it gives CASRLAGGRFETQYF.

This chain links TRBV7-2 with TRBJ2-2, with D possibly being TRBD2 (6 bases). V shed 10 bases and J shed 0 bases, with 15 bases lying between them. The CDR3 extends over 15 amino acids. CDR1 is SGHTA and CDR2 is FQGNSA in the germline V gene. The chain's CDR3 is CATPGAGSNTGELFF. The CDR3 nucleotides read TGTGCCACCCCCGGGGCGGGGTCGAACACCGGGGAGCTGTTTTTT.

The rearrangement links TRBV18 to TRBJ2-3; 8 nucleotides line up with TRBD2. The germline V gene encodes CDR1 KGHSH and CDR2 LQKENI. Unmatched junction bases numbered 4, after V lost 3 bases and J lost 2 bases. The CDR3 runs to 15 residues. The DNA of the CDR3 is TGTGCCAGCTCACCCATAGCGGGATTCACAGATACGCAGTATTTT. Amino acid sequence: CASSPIAGFTDTQYF. Together with reference TRBV18 and TRBJ2-3, the CDR3 gives the full variable domain: NAGVMQNPRHLVRRRGQEARLRCSPMKGHSHVYWYRQLPEEGLKFMVYLQKENIIDESGMPKERFSAEFPKEGPSILRIQQVVRGDSAAYFCASSPIAGFTDTQYFGPGTRLTVL.

The DNA for the CDR3 is TGTGCCAGCAGTTACCTGGGACAGAGCACAGATACGCAGTATTTT. Residues: CASSYLGQSTDTQYF. The rearrangement joins TRBV6-6 to TRBJ2-3; 7 bases fit TRBD1. Germline CDR1 reads MNHNY; CDR2 reads SVGAGI (reference sequence). CDR3 size: 15 residues. J lost 0 bases, V lost 2 bases, and 2 bases had no gene match.

There are a few counts of this clone. The V and J genes are TRBV19 and TRBJ1-3; TRBD1 matches 9 bases. The length of the CDR3 is 17 residues. V lost 4 bases to trimming and J lost 2 bases; unmatched junction nucleotides: 9. Per germline, CDR1 LNHDA and CDR2 SQIVND (reference sequence). CDR3 in DNA: TGTGCCAGTAGTACATTGGACAGGGGACGAACTGGAAACACCATATATTTT. It translates to CASSTLDRGRTGNTIYF. The whole variable domain, filled in from reference TRBV19 and TRBJ1-3, reads DGGITQSPKYLFRKEGQNVTLSCEQNLNHDAMYWYRQDPGQGLRLIYYSQIVNDFQKGDIAEGYSVSREKKESFPLTVTSAQKNPTAFYLCASSTLDRGRTGNTIYFGEGSWLTVV.

This clone was counted a single time. The genes are TRBV16 and TRBJ1-1; D is ambiguous. Trimming removed 7 bases from V and 1 base from J, with 13 bases in between. The CDR3 is 14 amino acids. Germline values: CDR1 KGHSY, CDR2 FQNENV. CDR3 sequence reads: CASTNLRGNTEAFF. The DNA of the CDR3 is TGTGCCAGCACTAACTTACGGGGGAACACTGAAGCTTTCTTT.

The chain employs TRBV19 and TRBJ1-1, with D perhaps TRBD1 (6 bases). The CDR3 is made up of 13 amino acids. V was clipped by 5 bases and J by 5 bases, with 12 bases between them. From germline, CDR1 is LNHDA and CDR2 SQIVND (reference sequence). CDR3 amino acids: CASSPRGGTEAFF. Here the CDR3 DNA reads TGTGCCAGTAGTCCGAGGGGGGGAACTGAAGCTTTCTTT.

This chain uses TRBV6-1 with TRBJ1-2; 7 positions agree with TRBD1. Germline-derived CDR1 and CDR2 are MNHNS and SASEGT. With 3 bases clipped from V and 2 bases from J, the junction kept 6 bases outside the gene matches. The CDR3 loop spans 15 amino acids. The CDR3 nucleotides are TGTGCCAGCAGTGATAGAGGCAGGGGGAACTATGGCTACACCTTC. It is translated as CASSDRGRGNYGYTF.

The chain couples TRBV29-1 to TRBJ2-3; D gene uncertain. V lost 4 bases and J lost 10, with 12 bases in between. Germline V gene data show CDR1 as SQVTM and CDR2 as ANQGSEA. This CDR3 region has 11 residues. This chain's CDR3 is CSVASGSAQYF. As DNA, the CDR3 is TGCAGCGTTGCTTCCGGGTCGGCGCAGTATTTT.

This chain uses TRBV5-5 with TRBJ1-5, with D possibly being TRBD1 (6 bases). Looked up from germline, CDR1 is SGHKS and CDR2 is YYEKEE (reference sequence). V lost 4 bases and J 5 bases, leaving 22 bases between the germline ends. The CDR3 runs to 17 residues. CDR3 residues: CASSGAQGPGGHQPQHF. The CDR3 nucleotides are TGTGCCAGCAGCGGGGCCCAGGGGCCTGGGGGCCATCAGCCCCAGCATTTT.

The chain uses TRBV7-2 and TRBJ1-1; D not resolved. The V end lost 3 bases, the J end lost 1 base, and 15 bases lay between the germline ends. Germline CDR1 reads SGHTA; CDR2 reads FQGNSA. The CDR3 runs 16 residues. The DNA of the CDR3 is TGTGCCAGCAGCTTTGGGGAGGGCTCCGCGAACACTGAAGCTTTCTTT. Translated: CASSFGEGSANTEAFF.

The chain links TRBV20-1 to TRBJ2-1; possible D gene TRBD1, 5 bases. CDR3 length equals 10 residues. The germline CDR1 and CDR2 sequences are DFQATT and SNEGSKA (reference sequence). With 4 bases removed from V and 10 bases from J, the gap between germline ends came to 8 bases. The DNA of the CDR3 is TGCAGTGCTAAGCAGGGAGAGCAGTTCTTC. Its translation is CSAKQGEQFF.

The chain uses TRBV6-1 and TRBJ1-1, with 7 bases fitting TRBD1. The CDR3 is made up of 13 amino acids. Germline V lookup: CDR1 MNHNS, CDR2 SASEGT. The V and J ends lost 8 bases and 6 bases, in that order; junction bases with no gene match: 9. This CDR3 is CASDTQGSAEAFF. As DNA, the CDR3 is TGTGCCAGCGACACACAGGGGAGTGCTGAAGCTTTCTTT.

This sequence joins TRBV6-1 and TRBJ1-1; D not certain. Germline CDR1 MNHNS, CDR2 SASEGT. V lost 8 bases and J lost 1, with 14 bases in between. The CDR3 contains 14 residues. The CDR3 DNA reads as TGTGCCAGCGTAACCGGGGTTTCGAACACTGAAGCTTTCTTT. Its translation: CASVTGVSNTEAFF.

This sequence joins TRBV29-1 and TRBJ1-1; possibly TRBD1 for D (6 bases). Between the trimmed V and J ends, which lost 3 bases and 3 bases, there was a span of 11 bases. The CDR3 loop spans 13 amino acids. Germline assignment: CDR1 SQVTM and CDR2 ANQGSEA. This chain's CDR3 is CSVDEGGHTEAFF. In DNA form, the CDR3 reads TGCAGCGTTGACGAGGGGGGGCACACTGAAGCTTTCTTT.

The rearrangement uses TRBV7-2 and TRBJ2-3; perhaps TRBD1 as D (5 bases). This CDR3 has 14 residues. Germline lookup yields CDR1 SGHTA and CDR2 FQGNSA. Trimming stripped 2 bases from V and 5 bases from J, with 11 bases between. The CDR3 DNA reads as TGTGCCAGCAGCTTAAGGTCCAGGGTAGATACGCAGTATTTT. Translating gives CASSLRSRVDTQYF.

This clone was detected only a few times. This chain links TRBV7-2 with TRBJ2-2; TRBD2 is a possible D gene (5 bases). The V gene lost 0 bases and the J gene lost 1 base, with 9 bases spanning the gap. The germline V gene encodes CDR1 SGHTA and CDR2 FQGNSA. This CDR3 comprises 16 residues. The chain's CDR3 is CASSLAWRVNTGELFF. The CDR3 nucleotides read TGTGCCAGCAGCTTAGCGTGGCGGGTGAACACCGGGGAGCTGTTTTTT.